A single sample gave rise to the 22 T cell receptor beta chains below, sequenced in a study of CD8 T cells in Susac syndrome. RNA amounts of about 0.5 to 1 ug underwent reverse transcription with random hexamers. TCRdb used MiXCR to reprocess the immunoSEQ multiplex PCR reads, holding one entry per CDR3 protein. The table shows around 130,000 distinct CDR3 sequences, with under 95% occurring only once. Sequenced: CD8+ T cells from PBMCs. The receptor set was obtained from a human donor with multiple sclerosis.

This clonotype was detected once. The genes are TRBV5-1 and TRBJ2-2; D is unclear. Germline values: CDR1 SGHRS, CDR2 YFSETQ. CDR3 length: 15 residues. V lost 5 bases and J 5 bases, leaving 16 bases between the germline ends. CDR3: CASRWEGGRTGELFF. DNA of the CDR3: TGCGCCAGCAGATGGGAAGGCGGAAGGACCGGGGAGCTGTTTTTT.

Here the CDR3 reads CASSLDGIGDTQYF. The CDR3 region has the DNA TGTGCCAGCAGTTTGGACGGGATCGGAGATACGCAGTATTTT. This sequence joins TRBV12-3 or TRBV12-4 and TRBJ2-3; maybe TRBD2 (5 bases). The CDR3 is made up of 14 amino acids. Trimming shortened V by 3 bases and J by 5 bases, and 12 bases separated the two germline ends.

This chain joins TRBV10-3 and TRBJ2-5, with D perhaps TRBD1 (6 bases). Trimming removed 7 bases at V and 5 bases at J, with 17 bases between. Germline lookup yields CDR1 ENHRY and CDR2 SYGVKD. CDR3 length: 14 amino acids. The chain's CDR3 is CAIKDPGVAETQYF. DNA for the CDR3: TGTGCCATCAAGGACCCAGGGGTGGCGGAGACCCAGTACTTC.

The chain is built from TRBV5-6 and TRBJ2-7, with 7 bases lining up with TRBD1. From germline, CDR1 is SGHDT and CDR2 YYEEEE. The CDR3 has 14 amino acids. Trimming cost V 4 bases and J 5 bases; bases outside gene matches: 9. The CDR3 here is CASSLGDRVHEQYF. In DNA, the CDR3 is TGTGCCAGCAGCCTCGGCGACAGGGTCCACGAGCAGTACTTC.

The gene calls are TRBV11-2 and TRBJ2-7; unclear D gene. Looked up from germline, CDR1 is SGHAT and CDR2 is FQNNGV. Trimming removed 5 bases from V and 2 bases from J, with 10 bases in between. The CDR3 runs to 13 residues. CDR3 residues: CASSIFAPYEQYF. The DNA for the CDR3 is TGTGCCAGCAGCATCTTCGCTCCCTACGAGCAGTACTTC. Full variable domain (rest looked up from reference TRBV11-2 and TRBJ2-7): EAGVAQSPRYKIIEKRQSVAFWCNPISGHATLYWYQQILGQGPKLLIQFQNNGVVDDSQLPKDRFSAERLKGVDSTLKIQPAKLEDSAVYLCASSIFAPYEQYFGPGTRLTVT.

The V gene is TRBV7-2, the J gene TRBJ2-1; D might be TRBD2 (7 bases). Trimming stripped 1 base from V and 0 bases from J, with 13 bases between. The CDR3 is made up of 17 amino acids. Germline assignment: CDR1 SGHTA and CDR2 FQGNSA. The CDR3 sequence: CASSLDEGGSSYNEQFF. CDR3 nucleotide sequence: TGTGCCAGCAGCTTAGACGAGGGGGGGAGCTCCTACAATGAGCAGTTCTTC.

The chain carries TRBV7-9 and TRBJ2-1, with 13 bases identical to TRBD2. The V and J ends lost 2 bases and 9 bases, in that order; junction bases with no gene match: 4. Germline CDR1 SEHNR, CDR2 FQNEAQ (reference sequence). This CDR3 comprises 15 residues. CDR3: CASSLLGLAGPEQFF. The CDR3 DNA sequence: TGTGCCAGCAGCTTACTGGGACTAGCGGGACCTGAGCAGTTCTTC.

The genes are TRBV27 and TRBJ2-4; possibly TRBD1 or TRBD2 for D (5 bases each). The CDR3 runs 14 residues. Trimming pared 0 bases from V and 7 bases from J, leaving 10 bases between. Germline V gene sequence: CDR1 MNHEY, CDR2 SMNVEV (reference sequence). The CDR3 spells CASSLSRGANIQYF. The DNA for the CDR3 is TGTGCCAGCAGTTTATCGAGGGGAGCTAACATTCAGTACTTC.

This clonotype has just one count. The chain uses TRBV7-9 and TRBJ2-6; D is unresolved. CDR3 length: 10 residues. V lost 8 bases and J 15 bases, leaving 11 bases between the germline ends. CDR1 and CDR2 (germline): SEHNR, FQNEAQ (reference sequence). The CDR3: CASQGFALTF. The CDR3 bases are TGTGCCAGCCAAGGGTTTGCCCTGACTTTC.

This chain connects TRBV12-3 or TRBV12-4 to TRBJ1-1; no clear D. The CDR3 spans 14 residues. Trimming pared 7 bases from V and 3 bases from J, leaving 15 bases between. CDR3: CASNWLADHTEAFF. The DNA for the CDR3 is TGTGCCAGCAATTGGTTGGCGGACCACACTGAAGCTTTCTTT.

CDR3 sequence reads: CASSLVIAAYNEQFF. CDR3 in DNA: TGTGCCAGCAGCTTAGTGATAGCGGCCTACAATGAGCAGTTCTTC. V usage is TRBV7-9 and J usage is TRBJ2-1, with a possible D match to TRBD2 (6 bases). V was trimmed by 1 base and J by 2 bases, leaving 9 bases between them. Germline CDR1 and CDR2: SEHNR and FQNEAQ (reference sequence). The CDR3 has 15 residues.

The chain combines TRBV2 with TRBJ2-5; D unclear. Per germline, CDR1 SNHLY and CDR2 FYNNEI. CDR3 length: 10 amino acids. Trimming pared 7 bases from V and 2 bases from J, leaving 2 bases between. CDR3 DNA sequence: TGTGCCAGCATTCAAGAGACCCAGTACTTC. It translates to CASIQETQYF.

V is TRBV4-1 and J is TRBJ2-1, with 10 nucleotides matching TRBD2. V dropped 3 bases and J dropped 4; count of bases not matched to a gene: 6. This CDR3 comprises 16 residues. Germline V CDR1 and CDR2: MGHRA, YSYEKL. CDR3 DNA: TGCGCCAGCAGCCACGCACTAGCGGGATTTTACAATGAGCAGTTCTTC. It translates to CASSHALAGFYNEQFF.

V usage is TRBV12-3 or TRBV12-4 and J usage is TRBJ1-2; no definite D call. The V gene lost 1 base and the J gene lost 2 bases, with 8 bases spanning the gap. This CDR3 has 14 residues. CDR3 coding DNA: TGTGCCAGCAGTTTAGGAGACGACAACTATGGCTACACCTTC. Its translation is CASSLGDDNYGYTF.

The V gene is TRBV4-1, the J gene TRBJ2-1; the D is unclear. V lost 4 bases, J lost 8 bases, and 12 bases lay in between. This CDR3 is built from 13 residues. Germline lookup yields CDR1 MGHRA and CDR2 YSYEKL. The CDR3 region is CASSPSGLDEQFF. The CDR3 coding sequence is TGCGCCAGCAGCCCCTCGGGCCTGGATGAGCAGTTCTTC.

The chain uses TRBV6-2 or TRBV6-3 and TRBJ1-1; weak D call: TRBD1 (5 bases). The CDR3 length is 14 residues. Germline values: CDR1 MNHEY, CDR2 SVGEGT. Trimming removed 5 bases from V and 7 bases from J, with 17 bases in between. The CDR3 DNA reads as TGTGCCAGCAGTCCCACCATGGGGGAAGGTGAAGCTTTCTTT. This codes for CASSPTMGEGEAFF.

CDR3 nucleotides: TGTGCCAGCAGACCCGGTTTTGAGTCAGGCTATGGCTACACCTTC. This gives the protein CASRPGFESGYGYTF. The genes are TRBV7-2 and TRBJ1-2; D ambiguous. This CDR3 is 15 amino acids long. Germline V gives CDR1 SGHTA, CDR2 FQGNSA. The ends were cut back, 6 bases at V and 4 bases at J, with 18 bases in the middle. The whole variable domain, filled in from reference TRBV7-2 and TRBJ1-2, reads GAGVSQSPSNKVTEKGKDVELRCDPISGHTALYWYRQSLGQGLEFLIYFQGNSAPDKSGLPSDRFSAERTGGSVSTLTIQRTQQEDSAVYLCASRPGFESGYGYTFGSGTRLTVV.

The rearrangement links TRBV5-1 to TRBJ1-2; 10 bases map to TRBD1. Germline V gene sequence: CDR1 SGHRS, CDR2 YFSETQ. The CDR3 sequence is 14 residues long. Trimming cost V 0 bases and J 8 bases; bases outside gene matches: 4. CDR3 region: CASSLGQGAEGYTF. DNA of the CDR3: TGCGCCAGCAGCTTGGGACAGGGGGCGGAGGGCTACACCTTC.

V gene TRBV29-1 combines with J gene TRBJ2-2; 7 nucleotides match TRBD1. This CDR3 has 15 residues. Looked up from germline, CDR1 is SQVTM and CDR2 is ANQGSEA. V lost 4 bases, J lost 4 bases, and 9 bases stayed unmatched. The CDR3 protein is CSVGDRVLGTGELFF. The CDR3 DNA is TGCAGCGTTGGAGACAGGGTATTAGGCACCGGGGAGCTGTTTTTT.

This clonotype was seen once. The chain's CDR3 is CASSGTLYNEQFF. In nucleotides, the CDR3 is TGTGCCAGCAGTGGGACTCTTTACAATGAGCAGTTCTTC. The genes are TRBV2 and TRBJ2-1; D is perhaps TRBD2 (5 bases). CDR1 SNHLY and CDR2 FYNNEI come from the germline V gene. The CDR3 is 13 amino acids. The ends were cut back, 4 bases at V and 4 bases at J, with 8 bases in the middle.

The V gene is TRBV10-2, the J gene TRBJ2-7, with 10 bases matching TRBD2. This CDR3 is 14 amino acids long. Looked up from germline, CDR1 is WSHSY and CDR2 is SAAADI. The V segment lost 7 bases and the J segment 6 bases; nucleotides outside the gene matches: 9. The CDR3 DNA is TGCGCCAGCACCTTAGCGGGAGGCACTTCCGAGCAGTACTTC. It is translated as CASTLAGGTSEQYF.

The rearrangement uses TRBV4-3 and TRBJ1-1; D might be TRBD1 (6 bases). Trimming removed 0 bases from V and 2 bases from J, with 10 bases in between. Germline values: CDR1 LGHNA, CDR2 YSLEER. This CDR3 is 15 amino acids long. The CDR3 nucleotides read TGCGCCAGCAGCCAAGAGGCGGGGGCAAACACTGAAGCTTTCTTT. Translating it yields CASSQEAGANTEAFF.